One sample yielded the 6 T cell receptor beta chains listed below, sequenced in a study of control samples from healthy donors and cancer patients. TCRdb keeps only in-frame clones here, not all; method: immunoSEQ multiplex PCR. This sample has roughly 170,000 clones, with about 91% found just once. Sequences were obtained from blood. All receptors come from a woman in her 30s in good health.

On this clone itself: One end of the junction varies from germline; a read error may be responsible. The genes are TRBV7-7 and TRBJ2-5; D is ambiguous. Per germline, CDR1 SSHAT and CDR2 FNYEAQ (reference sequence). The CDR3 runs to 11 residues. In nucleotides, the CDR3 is TGTGCTAGCAGCCCAATACCGACCCAGTACTTC. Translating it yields CASSPIPTQYF.

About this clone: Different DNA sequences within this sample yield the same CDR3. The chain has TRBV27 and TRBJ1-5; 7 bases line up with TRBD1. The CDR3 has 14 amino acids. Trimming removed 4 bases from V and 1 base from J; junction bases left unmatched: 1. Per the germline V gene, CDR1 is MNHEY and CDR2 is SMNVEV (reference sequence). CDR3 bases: TGTGCCAGCAGTTACAGGGGAAGCAATCAGCCCCAGCATTTT. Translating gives CASSYRGSNQPQHF.

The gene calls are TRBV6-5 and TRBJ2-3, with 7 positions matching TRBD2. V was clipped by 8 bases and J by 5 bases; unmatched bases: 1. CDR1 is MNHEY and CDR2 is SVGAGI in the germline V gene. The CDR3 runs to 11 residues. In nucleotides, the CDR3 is TGTGCCAGCTGGGGGGGAGATACGCAGTATTTT. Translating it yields CASWGGDTQYF.

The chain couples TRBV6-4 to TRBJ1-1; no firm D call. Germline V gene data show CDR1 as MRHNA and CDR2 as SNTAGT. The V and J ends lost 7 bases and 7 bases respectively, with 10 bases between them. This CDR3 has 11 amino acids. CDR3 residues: CASMAGGEAFF. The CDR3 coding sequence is TGTGCCAGCATGGCAGGTGGTGAAGCTTTCTTT.

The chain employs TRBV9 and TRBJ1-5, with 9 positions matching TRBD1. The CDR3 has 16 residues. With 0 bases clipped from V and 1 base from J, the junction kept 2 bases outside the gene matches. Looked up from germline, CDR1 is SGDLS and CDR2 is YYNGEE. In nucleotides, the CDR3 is TGTGCCAGCAGCGTAGGTGGGACAGGGAGCAATCAGCCCCAGCATTTT. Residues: CASSVGGTGSNQPQHF.

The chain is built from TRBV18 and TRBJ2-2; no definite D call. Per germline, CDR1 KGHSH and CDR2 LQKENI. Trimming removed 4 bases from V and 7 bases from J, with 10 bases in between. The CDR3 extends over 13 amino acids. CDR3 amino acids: CASSLEVGGELFF. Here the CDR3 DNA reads TGTGCCAGCTCACTTGAAGTCGGCGGGGAGCTGTTTTTT.